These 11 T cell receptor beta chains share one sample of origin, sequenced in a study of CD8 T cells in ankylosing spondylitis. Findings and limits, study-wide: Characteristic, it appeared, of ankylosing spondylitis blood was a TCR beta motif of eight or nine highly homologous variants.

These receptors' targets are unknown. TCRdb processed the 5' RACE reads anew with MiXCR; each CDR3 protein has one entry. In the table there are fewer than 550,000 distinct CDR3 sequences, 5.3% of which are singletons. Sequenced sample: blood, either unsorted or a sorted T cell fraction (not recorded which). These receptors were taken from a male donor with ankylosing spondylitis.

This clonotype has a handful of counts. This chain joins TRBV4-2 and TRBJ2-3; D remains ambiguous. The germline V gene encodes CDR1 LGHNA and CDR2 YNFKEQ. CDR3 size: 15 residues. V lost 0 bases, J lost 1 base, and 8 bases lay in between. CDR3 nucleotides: TGTGCCAGCAGCCAAGATCATCTAGGCACAGATACGCAGTATTTT. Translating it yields CASSQDHLGTDTQYF.

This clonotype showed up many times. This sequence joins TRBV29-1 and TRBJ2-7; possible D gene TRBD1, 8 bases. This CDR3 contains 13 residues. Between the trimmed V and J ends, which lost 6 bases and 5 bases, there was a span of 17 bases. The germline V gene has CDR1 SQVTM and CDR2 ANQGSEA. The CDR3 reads CSVNRQGRDEQYF. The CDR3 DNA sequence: TGCAGCGTCAACCGACAGGGGAGGGACGAGCAGTACTTC.

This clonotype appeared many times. As DNA, the CDR3 is TGTGCCACCGACTTCGGGACCTACGAGCAGTACTTC. Translating gives CATDFGTYEQYF. This rearrangement joins TRBV6-1 to TRBJ2-7; D might be TRBD2 (5 bases). The V and J ends lost 10 bases and 2 bases respectively, with 12 bases between them. Germline-derived CDR1 and CDR2 are MNHNS and SASEGT. The CDR3 has 12 residues.

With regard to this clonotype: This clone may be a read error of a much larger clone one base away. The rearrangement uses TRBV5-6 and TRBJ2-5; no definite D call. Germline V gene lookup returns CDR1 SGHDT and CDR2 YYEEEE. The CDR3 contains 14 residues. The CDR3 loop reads CAISYGPNQETQYF. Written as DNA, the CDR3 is TGTGCCATCAGCTACGGACCGAACCAAGAGACCCAGTACTTC. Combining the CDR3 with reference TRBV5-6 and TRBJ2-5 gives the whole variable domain DAGVTQSPTHLIKTRGQQVTLRCSPKSGHDTVSWYQQALGQGPQFIFQYYEEEERQRGNFPDRFSGHQFPNYSSELNVNALLLGDSALYLCAISYGPNQETQYFGPGTRLLVL.

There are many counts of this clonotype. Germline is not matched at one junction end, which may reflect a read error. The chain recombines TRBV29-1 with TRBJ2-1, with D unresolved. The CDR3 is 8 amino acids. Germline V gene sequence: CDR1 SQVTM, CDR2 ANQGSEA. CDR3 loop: CSVEYPPF. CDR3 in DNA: TGCAGCGTTGAGTACCCCCCCTTC.

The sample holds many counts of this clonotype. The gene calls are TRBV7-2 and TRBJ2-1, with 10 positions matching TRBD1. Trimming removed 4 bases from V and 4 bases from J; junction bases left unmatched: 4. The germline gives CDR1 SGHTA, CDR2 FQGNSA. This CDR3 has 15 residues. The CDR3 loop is CASSYDRGQYNEQFF. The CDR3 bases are TGTGCCAGCAGCTACGACAGGGGGCAGTACAATGAGCAGTTCTTC. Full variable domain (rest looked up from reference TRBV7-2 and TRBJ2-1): GAGVSQSPSNKVTEKGKDVELRCDPISGHTALYWYRQSLGQGLEFLIYFQGNSAPDKSGLPSDRFSAERTGGSVSTLTIQRTQQEDSAVYLCASSYDRGQYNEQFFGPGTRLTVL.

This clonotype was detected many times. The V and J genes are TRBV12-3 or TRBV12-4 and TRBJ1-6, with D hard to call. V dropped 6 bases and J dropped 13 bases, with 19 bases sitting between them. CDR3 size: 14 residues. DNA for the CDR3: TGTGCCAGCAGGATAGAGGCACTCATCACCCCCCTCCACTTT. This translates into CASRIEALITPLHF.

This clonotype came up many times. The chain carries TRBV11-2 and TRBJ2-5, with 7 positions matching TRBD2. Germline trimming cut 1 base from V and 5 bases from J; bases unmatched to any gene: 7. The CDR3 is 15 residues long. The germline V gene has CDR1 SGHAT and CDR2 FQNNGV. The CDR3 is CASSLVPPGGETQYF. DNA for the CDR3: TGTGCCAGCAGCTTAGTCCCCCCCGGGGGGGAGACCCAGTACTTC.

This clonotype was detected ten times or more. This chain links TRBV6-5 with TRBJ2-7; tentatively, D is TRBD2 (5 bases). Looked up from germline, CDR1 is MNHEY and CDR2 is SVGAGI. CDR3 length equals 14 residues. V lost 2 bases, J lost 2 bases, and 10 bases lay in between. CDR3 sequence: CASSYGGQTYEQYF. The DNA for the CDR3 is TGTGCCAGCAGTTACGGCGGGCAGACCTACGAGCAGTACTTC.

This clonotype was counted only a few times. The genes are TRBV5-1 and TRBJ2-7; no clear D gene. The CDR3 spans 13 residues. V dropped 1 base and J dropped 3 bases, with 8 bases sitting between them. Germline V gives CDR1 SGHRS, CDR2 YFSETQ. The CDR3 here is CASSLSRYYEQYF. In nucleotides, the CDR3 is TGCGCCAGCAGCTTGTCGCGGTACTACGAGCAGTACTTC.

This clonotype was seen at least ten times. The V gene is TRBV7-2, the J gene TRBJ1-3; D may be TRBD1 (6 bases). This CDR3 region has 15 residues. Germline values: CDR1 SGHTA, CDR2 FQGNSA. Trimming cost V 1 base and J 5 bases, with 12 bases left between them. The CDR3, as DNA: TGTGCCAGCAGCTTAGACGGTACAGGGAGAAACACCATATATTTT. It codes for CASSLDGTGRNTIYF.